Listed below are T cell receptor beta chains from one sample, sequenced in a study of response to subunit inactivated influenza vaccine. TCRdb independently ran MiXCR on the RT-PCR reads; one entry per CDR3 protein. The table includes 500,000 to 600,000 distinct CDR3 sequences, roughly 10% detected once. The source material was PBMCs from blood, sampled on the day of vaccination. The source of these receptors is a man in his fifties who received an inactivated influenza vaccine. The CDR3 runs from the conserved cysteine through the conserved F or W. Fields, in order: V gene, J gene, clone size, CDR3 length, D gene, CDR3 DNA, CDR3 protein. The D gene is left open where the match is weak. Rows may omit the clone size; those that give it use once, few, many or a size class.

TRBV19	TRBJ2-5	.	13	.	TGTGCCAGTAGTATCTCCTACCAAGAGACCCAGTACTTC	CASSISYQETQYF
TRBV6-1	TRBJ1-5	.	15	.	TGTGCCAGCAGTCGACTGGGACAAGACAATCAGCCCCAGCATTTT	CASSRLGQDNQPQHF
TRBV6-5	TRBJ1-1	many	15	.	TGTGCCAGCAGTTTACCTGGAGGGCAGAACACTGAAGCTTTCTTT	CASSLPGGQNTEAFF
TRBV7-2	TRBJ2-5	few	15	.	TGTGCCAGCAGCACCCGGAGGGGCGTCCAAGAGACCCAGTACTTC	CASSTRRGVQETQYF
TRBV25-1	TRBJ1-2	.	13	.	TGTGCCAGCAGTGGGTCGGCCGTCTATGGCTACACCTTC	CASSGSAVYGYTF
TRBV30	TRBJ2-1	.	18	TRBD2	TGTGCCTGGAGGAGCGGGACTAGCGGGGGACGGGGGTACAATGAGCAGTTCTTC	CAWRSGTSGGRGYNEQFF
TRBV24-1	TRBJ2-3	.	13	.	TGTGCCACCAGAGGGGCATCAGTCGATACGCAGTATTTT	CATRGASVDTQYF
TRBV7-2	TRBJ1-5	.	14	.	TGTGCCAGCAGCTTCTCGAGGGCAGGGCAGCCCCAGCATTTT	CASSFSRAGQPQHF
TRBV7-9	TRBJ1-1	few	11	.	TGTGCCAGCTTCTTGAACACTGAAGCTTTCTTT	CASFLNTEAFF
TRBV6-1	TRBJ1-1	many	15	.	TGTGCCAGCAGCCGAACCAACCTGGGGAACACTGAAGCTTTCTTT	CASSRTNLGNTEAFF
TRBV29-1	TRBJ2-3	many	15	.	TGCAGCGGGCAGGTCTATTTTCGCGGCACAGATACGCAGTATTTT	CSGQVYFRGTDTQYF
TRBV29-1	TRBJ2-1	.	15	.	TGCAGCGTTGGAGCGGTGGGTCTGACCTACAATGAGCAGTTCTTC	CSVGAVGLTYNEQFF
TRBV13	TRBJ2-1	few	16	TRBD2	TGTGCCAGCAGCAGTGGACTAGCCAGAGAGGGGGGTGAGCAGTTCTTC	CASSSGLAREGGEQFF
TRBV12-3/TRBV12-4	TRBJ1-1	.	12	.	TGTGCCAGCACCGAAGGGGTGTCTGAAGCTTTCTTT	CASTEGVSEAFF
TRBV6-2/TRBV6-3	TRBJ2-7	few	15	TRBD2	TGTGCCAGCAGCCCGAGCGGGGGGGCCTTCTACGAGCAGTACTTC	CASSPSGGAFYEQYF
TRBV29-1	TRBJ2-3	many	14	.	TGCAGCGTTGAAAAGGGGTCAGGGGAAGATACGCAGTATTTT	CSVEKGSGEDTQYF
TRBV10-3	TRBJ2-7	.	13	.	TGTGCCATCAGTGAATCGGGCCCCTACGAGCAGTACTTC	CAISESGPYEQYF
TRBV12-3/TRBV12-4	TRBJ1-5	.	16	TRBD1	TGTGCCAGCAGGCGTGGACAGGGCGGGGGCAATCAGCCCCAGCATTTT	CASRRGQGGGNQPQHF
TRBV5-1	TRBJ2-1	few	16	TRBD1	TGCGCCAGCAGCTCCCATTGGGACAGCTCCTACAATGAGCAGTTCTTC	CASSSHWDSSYNEQFF
TRBV24-1	TRBJ2-3	.	17	TRBD2	TGTGCCACCAGTGATTTCGTAGCGGGAGGGATCCAGGATACGCAGTATTTT	CATSDFVAGGIQDTQYF
TRBV20-1	TRBJ2-1	few	13	.	TGCAGTGCTAGAGCCTGGGCGGTCCAGGAGCAGTTCTTC	CSARAWAVQEQFF
TRBV4-2	TRBJ1-5	.	16	.	TGTGCCAGCAGCCAAGGTCTTGGGCAGGGTAATCAGCCCCAGCATTTT	CASSQGLGQGNQPQHF
TRBV7-8	TRBJ1-2	many	14	.	TGTGCCAGCAGCCTACAGGGAGAGTTGCATGGCTACACCTTC	CASSLQGELHGYTF
TRBV5-1	TRBJ2-7	few	13	.	TGCGCCAGCAGCTTGGCCCCCGCCTACGAGCAGTACTTC	CASSLAPAYEQYF
TRBV7-2	TRBJ1-4	.	17	TRBD1	TGTGCCAGCAGCTCCCGGGACAGGGGGCGCGACGATGAAAAACTGTTTTTT	CASSSRDRGRDDEKLFF
TRBV9	TRBJ2-2	.	16	.	TGTGCCAGCAGCGCCCGACAGCCAGGCAACACCGGGGAGCTGTTTTTT	CASSARQPGNTGELFF
TRBV15	TRBJ1-5	.	15	.	TGTGCCACCAGCAGACGTTCTGAATGGGGTCAGCCCCAGCATTTT	CATSRRSEWGQPQHF
TRBV12-3/TRBV12-4	TRBJ2-5	few	15	TRBD1	TGTGCCAGCATGAGTGCAGGGGGCCTCCCAAGAACCCAGTACTTC	CASMSAGGLPRTQYF
TRBV5-5	TRBJ1-5	few	15	.	TGTGCCAGCAGCTTTGCAGGGGCGAGATCTCAGCCCCAGCATTTT	CASSFAGARSQPQHF
TRBV24-1	TRBJ2-2	few	16	TRBD2	TGTGCCACCGGGACTAGCGGGGGGTCAAACACCGGGGAGCTGTTTTTT	CATGTSGGSNTGELFF
TRBV30	TRBJ2-1	.	14	TRBD2	TGTGCCTGGAGTGGAACCGGACTAGCGGGAGGGCTGTTCTTC	CAWSGTGLAGGLFF
TRBV5-5	TRBJ2-7	.	16	TRBD1	TGTGCCAGCAGCTTGGCCGGCGGGACAGGGGTCTACGAGCAGTACTTC	CASSLAGGTGVYEQYF
TRBV20-1	TRBJ2-2	.	19	TRBD2	TGCTGTGCTAGAGACAACCAGGGGACTAGCGGGGTGAACACCGGGGAGCTGTTTTTT	CCARDNQGTSGVNTGELFF
TRBV6-5	TRBJ1-2	few	14	TRBD1	TGTGCCAGCAGTTACCGCCAGGGGGCAGGGGGCTACACCTTC	CASSYRQGAGGYTF
TRBV18	TRBJ2-3	.	16	.	TGTGCCAGCTCACAAACCTGGACAGAAGTCACAGATACGCAGTATTTT	CASSQTWTEVTDTQYF
TRBV6-2/TRBV6-3	TRBJ2-2	.	20	.	TGTGCCAGCAGTTACTCGTTCCCCGTTCCTAGGTCCCCGAACACCGGGGAGCTGTTTTTT	CASSYSFPVPRSPNTGELFF
TRBV12-3/TRBV12-4	TRBJ2-1	few	18	.	TGTGCCAGCAGTTTAAGGTGGAATCCGGCTAGCGCCTACAATGAGCAGTTCTTC	CASSLRWNPASAYNEQFF
TRBV7-2	TRBJ2-3	few	15	.	TGTGCCAGCAGCTGGAAGGCGGGTCGCACAGATACGCAGTATTTT	CASSWKAGRTDTQYF
TRBV28	TRBJ2-3	few	14	.	TGTGCCAGCAGTCAAGGAGGTAGGAGGGATACGCAGTATTTT	CASSQGGRRDTQYF
TRBV7-3	TRBJ2-1	.	17	TRBD2	TGTGCCAGCAGCCATAGACTAGCGGGAGGTATCCCCCATGAGCAGTTCTTC	CASSHRLAGGIPHEQFF
TRBV28	TRBJ2-1	.	15	TRBD2	TGTGCCAGCAAGGTTAGCGGGGTCCTCTACAATGAGCAGTTCTTC	CASKVSGVLYNEQFF
TRBV12-3/TRBV12-4	TRBJ2-2	many	12	.	TGTGCCAGCAGCAGGGGGGTCGGGGAGCTGTTTTTT	CASSRGVGELFF
TRBV20-1	TRBJ2-5	few	14	.	TGCAGTGCTAGTCGGGGGAGGCCCCAAGAGACCCAGTACTTC	CSASRGRPQETQYF
TRBV2	TRBJ2-5	few	16	.	TGTGCCAGCAGTCGGGGGGCAGGGGGCCCCCAAGAGACCCAGTACTTC	CASSRGAGGPQETQYF
TRBV6-5	TRBJ1-5	.	13	.	TGTGCCAGCAGTTCAGGGTCGAGTCAGCCCCAGCATTTT	CASSSGSSQPQHF
TRBV28	TRBJ2-3	few	17	.	TGTGCCAGCAGTTTAGAGGAGACCGTTTCCCTCACAGATACGCAGTATTTT	CASSLEETVSLTDTQYF
TRBV4-1	TRBJ1-6	few	13	.	TGCGCCAGCAGCCAAGATCCCAATTCACCCCTCCACTTT	CASSQDPNSPLHF
TRBV20-1	TRBJ1-5	few	13	.	TGCAGTGCTTTCGCACCGGAAGGAGGGACCCAGCATTTT	CSAFAPEGGTQHF
TRBV5-8	TRBJ2-1	many	16	.	TGTGCCAGCAGCCTGGTGGGACAAAGCTCCTACAATGAGCAGTTCTTC	CASSLVGQSSYNEQFF
TRBV12-3/TRBV12-4	TRBJ2-5	once	13	.	TGTGCCAGCAGACTCGCCGCCGGGGAGACCCAGTACTTC	CASRLAAGETQYF
TRBV10-3	TRBJ1-1	.	13	TRBD1	TGTGCCATCAGCGGACAGGAGAACACTGAAGCTTTCTTT	CAISGQENTEAFF
TRBV4-3	TRBJ2-2	many	17	.	TGCGCCAGCAGCCAACTTACGGCGGGGATGAACACCGGGGAGCTGTTTTTT	CASSQLTAGMNTGELFF
TRBV11-1	TRBJ2-7	few	14	.	TGTGCCAGCAGCTTAGGGACTACCACCTACGAGCAGTACTTC	CASSLGTTTYEQYF
TRBV12-3/TRBV12-4	TRBJ2-7	.	14	.	TGTGCCAGCAGTTTTTCGGGGCGCAGCAACGAGCAGTACTTC	CASSFSGRSNEQYF
TRBV7-9	TRBJ2-1	.	14	TRBD2	TGTGCCAGCAGCCCCTCTAGCGGGAGTTATGAGCAGTTCTTC	CASSPSSGSYEQFF
TRBV12-3/TRBV12-4	TRBJ2-7	.	15	TRBD1	TGTGCCAGCAGTTTAACCCGGACAGGGGCGGACGAGCAGTACTTC	CASSLTRTGADEQYF